The rows below give T cell receptor beta chains drawn from one sample of a study. TCRdb re-derived calls from the 5' RACE reads in MiXCR, one entry per CDR3 protein. The sample has about 9,000 distinct CDR3 sequences, over 35% seen once. The specimen sequenced was Tregs sorted from a lymph node. The receptors here all came from a female donor with breast cancer. CDR3s include the opening cysteine and the closing phenylalanine or tryptophan. Fields, in order: D gene, V gene, J gene, clone size, CDR3 length, CDR3 protein, CDR3 DNA. The D gene is left open where the match is weak. Not every row has a clone size; where given, it reads once, few, many or a size class.

>.|TRBV20-1|TRBJ2-1|.|13
CSARDSVGDEQFF
TGCAGTGCTAGAGATTCGGTTGGGGATGAGCAGTTCTTC
>.|TRBV7-9|TRBJ2-1|.|13
CASSLGRGYEQFF
TGTGCCAGCAGCTTAGGCAGGGGCTATGAGCAGTTCTTC
>.|TRBV5-1|TRBJ1-1|few|13
CASSFRRNTEAFF
TGCGCCAGCAGCTTCCGGCGGAACACTGAAGCTTTCTTT
>TRBD1|TRBV7-9|TRBJ1-2|.|15
CASSLVGQGDYGYTF
TGTGCCAGCAGCTTAGTCGGACAGGGAGACTATGGCTACACCTTC
>.|TRBV10-2|TRBJ1-6|few|15
CASSEGTEKNSPLHF
TGCGCCAGCAGTGAAGGGACGGAGAAAAATTCACCCCTCCACTTT
>.|TRBV5-1|TRBJ2-7|.|14
CASSLQRPSVEQYF
TGCGCCAGCAGCTTACAAAGGCCGTCCGTCGAGCAGTACTTC
>.|TRBV19|TRBJ1-5|few|16
CASSIGPGSSNQPQHF
TGTGCCAGTAGTATAGGTCCGGGTTCAAGCAATCAGCCCCAGCATTTT
>.|TRBV6-4|TRBJ2-3|.|13
CASSEAGTDTQYF
TGTGCCAGCAGTGAAGCGGGCACAGATACGCAGTATTTT
>.|TRBV5-1|TRBJ2-1|.|15
CASSLGAPSYNEQFF
TGCGCCAGCAGCCTAGGGGCCCCCTCCTACAATGAGCAGTTCTTC
>TRBD1|TRBV28|TRBJ1-3|.|14
CASSLGQKGNTIYF
TGTGCCAGCAGTTTGGGACAGAAAGGAAACACCATATATTTT
>.|TRBV27|TRBJ1-5|few|13
CASSMEGNQPQHF
TGTGCCAGCAGTATGGAGGGCAATCAGCCCCAGCATTTT
>TRBD1|TRBV5-6|TRBJ2-1|.|15
CASSFETGLYNEQFF
TGTGCCAGCAGCTTTGAGACAGGGCTGTACAATGAGCAGTTCTTC
>TRBD2|TRBV5-1|TRBJ2-5|.|16
CASSSGLAGFQETQYF
TGCGCCAGCAGTTCCGGACTAGCGGGGTTCCAAGAGACCCAGTACTTC
>TRBD1|TRBV6-1|TRBJ2-7|few|13
CAILGQDSYEQYF
TGTGCCATCCTGGGACAGGACTCCTACGAGCAGTACTTC
>TRBD2|TRBV29-1|TRBJ2-3|once|16
CSVVGGTSGSWETQYF
TGCAGCGTTGTTGGGGGGACTAGCGGGAGTTGGGAGACGCAGTATTTT